This TCR beta chain was found in a study of response to subunit inactivated influenza vaccine (dated by TCRdb to between 2018 and 2020). For context, the study as a whole: To follow how T cells responded to a trivalent subunit inactivated influenza vaccine, the researchers relied on deep quantitative profiling of the T cell receptor repertoire.

The receptor library was made with RT-PCR. Instrument on record: Illumina HiSeq 2500. The public reads were reanalyzed by TCRdb: fastp trimming at Q25, MiXCR alignment, in-frame beta chains only. Records with the same CDR3 protein are collapsed into one entry carrying the most frequent genes and DNA. Within this sample are roughly 670,000 distinct CDR3 sequences, with about 14% of them counted one time only. The top ten clones comprise 6.5% to 8% of the sample. Study-wide conclusions, independent of this receptor: It was suggested by the authors that each seasonal influenza vaccination may recruit only a limited number of new T cells.

V and J lose 3 bases and 1 base, and a span of 9 bases separates them. From cysteine to phenylalanine, the CDR3 is 15 amino acids long. Left in the record is the CDR3 DNA by itself, 45 bases read in frame from the first base. CDR1 SGHVS and CDR2 FQNEAQ are derived from the germline V gene. With regard to this clonotype: Its target antigen remains unknown. No quality values exist for individual bases; no much larger clone is one base distant.

The chain links TRBV7-8 with TRBJ2-2; TRBD1 is possibly the D segment (6 matching bases). The TCR comes from a man between 50 and 59 years old who received an inactivated influenza vaccine. Donor details come from another sample of the same person, matched by shared clones. The material sequenced was PBMCs from blood, taken around 14 days before vaccination. The DNA sequence follows: TGTGCCAGCAGCTTTCAACAGGGGAACACCGGGGAGCTGTTTTTT. Translated, this gives CASSFQQGNTGELFF.